This section outlines one TCR beta chain sequence together with its context. The target antigen is unknown. These data are taken from a study of long-term antiretroviral therapy in people with HIV. The wider study: In the earliest collections, sampling predates the 2015 immediate-ART recommendation by about a decade.

Whole-study results and caveats: Repertoires from HIV showed CDR3 length ranges narrower than those of controls.

The CDR3 consists of 12 residues. Germline values: CDR1 SGHNT, CDR2 YYREEE (reference sequence). Deletions cut 0 bases from V and 3 bases from J, with 3 bases between. Sequencing used immunoSEQ v3.0 at survey level. Sequencing efforts were directed toward about 40,000-55,000 T-cell genomes per sample. The protocol was immunoSEQ multiplex PCR, while the TCRdb copy is restricted to in-frame clones and leaves out a portion. The sample lists roughly 30,000 clones, approximately 80% seen once, with 9.5% to 10% in the top ten. Material: unsorted PBMCs, obtained about 2.7 years after starting antiretroviral therapy. V and J are TRBV5-4 and TRBJ1-1; D is uncertain. The receptor comes from a man aged 30-40 years with HIV. The CDR3 nucleotides read TGTGCCAGCAGCTTGGATGACACTGAAGCTTTCTTT. This encodes CASSLDDTEAFF.